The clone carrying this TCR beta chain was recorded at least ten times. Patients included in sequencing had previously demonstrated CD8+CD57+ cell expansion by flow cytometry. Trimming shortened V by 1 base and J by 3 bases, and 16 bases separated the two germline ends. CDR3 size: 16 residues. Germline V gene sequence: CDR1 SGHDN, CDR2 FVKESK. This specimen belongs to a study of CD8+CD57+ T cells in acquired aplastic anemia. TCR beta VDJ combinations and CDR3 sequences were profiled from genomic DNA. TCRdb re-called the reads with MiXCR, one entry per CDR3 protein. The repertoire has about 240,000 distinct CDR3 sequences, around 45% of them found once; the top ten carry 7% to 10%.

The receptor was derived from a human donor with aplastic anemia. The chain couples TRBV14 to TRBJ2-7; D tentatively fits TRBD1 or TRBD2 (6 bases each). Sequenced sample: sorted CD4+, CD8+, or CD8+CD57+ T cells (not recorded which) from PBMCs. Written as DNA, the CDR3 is TGTGCCAGCAGCCAAGCCGGGGGCGCAATTAACTACGAGCAGTACTTC. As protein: CASSQAGGAINYEQYF.